The 29 T cell receptor beta chains in this list originate from one sample, sequenced in a study of blood T cells in healthy people across ages. A sample-barcoded 5' primer and a J-beta primer mix were used in a second PCR of roughly 6 to 11 cycles. TCRdb recomputed calls from the 5' RACE reads with MiXCR, one row per CDR3 protein. Of more than 700,000 distinct CDR3 sequences in the sample, about half were seen once. Material: blood. Receptors were obtained from an elderly man in good health.

The chain is built from TRBV2 and TRBJ2-1, with TRBD2 matching 9 bases. Germline CDR1 and CDR2: SNHLY and FYNNEI. V shed 8 bases, J shed 7 bases, and the junction held 9 bases outside the gene matches. The CDR3 sequence is 14 residues long. CDR3 loop: CASATGTSINEQFF. In DNA form, the CDR3 reads TGTGCCAGCGCAACCGGGACTAGCATAAATGAGCAGTTCTTC.

This clonotype was seen repeatedly, ten times or more. The V call is TRBV20-1, the J call TRBJ2-5; tentatively, D is TRBD1 or TRBD2 (6 bases each). The V end lost 1 base, the J end lost 2 bases, and 14 bases lay between the germline ends. CDR3 length: 15 amino acids. Germline CDR1 is DFQATT and CDR2 is SNEGSKA (reference sequence). CDR3 sequence: CSARARRGTQETQYF. The CDR3 region has the DNA TGCAGTGCTAGAGCCCGGAGGGGGACTCAAGAGACCCAGTACTTC.

V usage is TRBV6-5 and J usage is TRBJ2-1; perhaps D is TRBD1 or TRBD2 (7 bases each). The CDR3 has 12 residues. Germline CDR1 MNHEY, CDR2 SVGAGI. V was pared by 6 bases and J by 10 bases, with 13 bases between. The CDR3 is CASRDREGEQFF. The CDR3 nucleotides read TGTGCCAGCAGAGACAGGGAGGGGGAGCAGTTCTTC.

At least ten counts were recorded for this clonotype. The chain joins TRBV24-1 to TRBJ2-7; 7 positions match TRBD2. The J segment lost 3 bases and the V segment lost 1 base, leaving 2 bases of the junction unmatched. Germline V gene sequence: CDR1 KGHDR, CDR2 SFDVKD. The CDR3 sequence is 14 residues long. CDR3 DNA sequence: TGTGCCACCAGTGATTTCGGGGGGATCTACGAGCAGTACTTC. This codes for CATSDFGGIYEQYF.

This clonotype was seen many times. The chain uses TRBV20-1 and TRBJ2-5; unclear D gene. The CDR3 has 11 residues. Per germline, CDR1 DFQATT and CDR2 SNEGSKA (reference sequence). Trimming took 6 bases from V and 5 from J, leaving 10 bases between them. CDR3 amino acids: CSAAMRETQYF. Here the CDR3 DNA reads TGCAGTGCCGCCATGAGGGAGACCCAGTACTTC.

V usage is TRBV28 and J usage is TRBJ2-1, with 12 bases lining up with TRBD2. V lost 8 bases, J lost 9 bases, and 8 bases stayed unmatched. The germline V gene has CDR1 MDHEN and CDR2 SYDVKM. CDR3 length equals 14 residues. CDR3 DNA sequence: TGTGCCAGCGTCGAGACTAGCGGGAGTTGTGAGCAGTTCTTC. This sequence encodes CASVETSGSCEQFF.

This clonotype was counted only a few times. This rearrangement joins TRBV28 to TRBJ1-4, with D possibly TRBD1 on 6 matching bases. The length of the CDR3 is 15 residues. Germline CDR1 and CDR2: MDHEN and SYDVKM. Trimming took 3 bases from V and 8 from J, leaving 16 bases between them. CDR3 in DNA: TGTGCCAGCAGTTTGGTGGGGGGCGGTGGGGAAAAACTGTTTTTT. Translation gives CASSLVGGGGEKLFF.

The chain joins TRBV9 to TRBJ2-1, with D tentatively TRBD2 (5 bases). The CDR3 is 14 amino acids. Trimming stripped 1 base from V and 4 bases from J, with 9 bases between. The germline gives CDR1 SGDLS, CDR2 YYNGEE. The CDR3 coding sequence is TGTGCCAGCAGCGTATATGGGAGTTACAATGAGCAGTTCTTC. Encoded protein: CASSVYGSYNEQFF.

The rearrangement uses TRBV7-9 and TRBJ2-7, with TRBD1 identical over 10 bases. After removal of 3 bases from V and 7 bases from J, the junction contained 6 bases not matched to a gene. The CDR3 is 14 residues long. Germline V gene lookup returns CDR1 SEHNR and CDR2 FQNEAQ (reference sequence). The CDR3 sequence: CASSFGTGEGEQYF. CDR3 bases: TGTGCCAGCAGCTTCGGGACAGGGGAAGGGGAGCAGTACTTC.

Notes on this clonotype: At one boundary the junction diverges from the germline segment, which might be a read error. This chain links TRBV11-3 with TRBJ2-1; D might be TRBD2 (9 bases). Germline CDR1 SGHNT, CDR2 YENEEA. CDR3 length: 20 residues. CDR3: CASSLGSGGLAGHSYNGQFF. CDR3 DNA sequence: TGTGCCAGCAGCTTAGGTTCAGGGGGCCTAGCGGGGCACTCCTACAATGGGCAGTTCTTC. Full variable domain (rest looked up from reference TRBV11-3 and TRBJ2-1): EAGVVQSPRYKIIEKKQPVAFWCNPISGHNTLYWYLQNLGQGPELLIRYENEEAVDDSQLPKDRFSAERLKGVDSTLKIQPAELGDSAVYLCASSLGSGGLAGHSYNGQFFGPGTRLTVL.

This clonotype was counted only a few times. The gene calls are TRBV5-6 and TRBJ2-1; D is undetermined. Per germline, CDR1 SGHDT and CDR2 YYEEEE. Between the trimmed V and J ends, which lost 2 bases and 1 base, there was a span of 7 bases. This CDR3 is built from 14 residues. The CDR3 nucleotides are TGTGCCAGCAGCTTTGACACGTCCTACAATGAGCAGTTCTTC. It is translated as CASSFDTSYNEQFF.

With regard to this clonotype: The junction shows a germline mismatch at one end, possibly a read error. The chain recombines TRBV27 with TRBJ2-1; 9 bases are a match to TRBD2. Germline CDR1 MNHEY, CDR2 SMNVEV (reference sequence). This CDR3 has 18 residues. CDR3 nucleotides: TGTGCCTGCAGTTGGCTAGCGGGAAGCCCAGGCTCCTACAATGAGCAGTTCTTC. This translates into CACSWLAGSPGSYNEQFF.

In its sample, this clonotype was seen many times. The V gene is TRBV12-3 or TRBV12-4, the J gene TRBJ2-3; the D gene could be TRBD1 or TRBD2 (5 bases each). The CDR3 length is 15 residues. Trimming took off 5 bases at V and 0 bases at J, with 12 bases between the two ends. DNA for the CDR3: TGTGCCAGCAGTCCTTGGGACGGTAGCACAGATACGCAGTATTTT. This codes for CASSPWDGSTDTQYF.

This chain joins TRBV4-2 and TRBJ2-7; D unclear. From germline, CDR1 is LGHNA and CDR2 YNFKEQ. This CDR3 has 17 amino acids. Trimming left V 0 bases short and J 2 bases short, with 17 bases between. CDR3 coding DNA: TGTGCCAGCAGCCAAGAGCTGTTGGGCGGAGTGGCCTACGAGCAGTACTTC. This translates into CASSQELLGGVAYEQYF.

This clonotype was recorded only once. This rearrangement joins TRBV20-1 to TRBJ2-7, with D unresolved. This CDR3 is built from 12 residues. Germline V CDR1 and CDR2: DFQATT, SNEGSKA (reference sequence). Trimming removed 2 bases from V and 6 bases from J, with 11 bases in between. As DNA, the CDR3 is TGCAGTGCTAGATCCCCCATCTCCGAGCAGTACTTC. This gives the protein CSARSPISEQYF.

The V and J genes are TRBV7-8 and TRBJ2-5; D is unclear. The CDR3 is 15 residues long. In germline, CDR1 is SGHVS, CDR2 FQNEAQ. Deletions cut 5 bases from V and 5 bases from J, with 18 bases between. The CDR3 DNA follows: TGTGCCAGCAGCCACGGCGGTTGGGTGGCGGAGACCCAGTACTTC. Amino acids: CASSHGGWVAETQYF.

This clonotype has a single count. The genes are TRBV20-1 and TRBJ2-4; possible D gene TRBD1, 6 bases. Judging by the DNA end, TRBJ2-7 fits better; the J call may be wrong. CDR3 length: 12 residues. The V gene's germline CDR1 is DFQATT and CDR2 SNEGSKA (reference sequence). The CDR3 DNA reads TGCAGTGCTTCGTCAGGGGACTACGAGCAGTACTTC. This codes for CSASSGDYEQYF.

This clonotype was seen only a few times. The chain carries TRBV28 and TRBJ1-2, with a tentative D call TRBD1 (5 bases). Germline values: CDR1 MDHEN, CDR2 SYDVKM. The CDR3 spans 11 residues. This CDR3 reads CVLRGADGYTF. CDR3 nucleotides: TGTGTCCTGAGGGGTGCCGATGGCTACACCTTC.

The CDR3 is CASSVEGHSNNEQYF. CDR3 DNA: TGCGCCAGCAGCGTCGAAGGTCACAGTAACAATGAGCAGTACTTC. This chain links TRBV5-1 with TRBJ2-5; D gene unclear. This CDR3 spans 15 amino acids. CDR1 is SGHRS and CDR2 is YFSETQ in the germline V gene. V lost 4 bases and J 11 bases, leaving 24 bases between the germline ends.

The chain recombines TRBV4-1 with TRBJ2-2; D gene uncertain. The CDR3 totals 15 residues. CDR1 is MGHRA, CDR2 YSYEKL, per germline. The V gene lost 0 bases and the J gene lost 2 bases, with 7 bases spanning the gap. CDR3 sequence reads: CASSQDPGNTGELFF. The DNA of the CDR3 is TGCGCCAGCAGCCAAGACCCAGGAAACACCGGGGAGCTGTTTTTT.

This clonotype has a single count. The rearrangement uses TRBV20-1 and TRBJ2-5, with D perhaps matching TRBD1 (6 bases). V was trimmed by 3 bases and J by 2 bases, leaving 16 bases between them. Germline V gene data show CDR1 as DFQATT and CDR2 as SNEGSKA (reference sequence). CDR3 size: 15 residues. Written as DNA, the CDR3 is TGCAGTGCTAGCCGGGCCGGGACACTGCAAGAGACCCAGTACTTC. It yields the protein CSASRAGTLQETQYF.

This rearrangement joins TRBV19 to TRBJ2-5; the D gene is possibly TRBD1 (5 bases). The germline CDR1 and CDR2 sequences are LNHDA and SQIVND (reference sequence). This CDR3 comprises 13 residues. V lost 7 bases and J lost 2, with 11 bases in between. The CDR3 nucleotides are TGTGCCAGTAAGGGGTTCCGGCAAGAGACCCAGTACTTC. This codes for CASKGFRQETQYF.

This clonotype was picked up a small number of times. The chain recombines TRBV6-1 with TRBJ2-1, with 7 bases identical to TRBD2. V was pared by 6 bases and J by 7 bases, with 6 bases of the junction left unmatched. The germline CDR1 and CDR2 sequences are MNHNS and SASEGT. This CDR3 is built from 13 residues. CDR3 residues: CASRSGTWNEQFF. CDR3 DNA sequence: TGTGCCAGCAGGAGCGGGACCTGGAATGAGCAGTTCTTC.

This chain links TRBV10-3 with TRBJ2-5; TRBD2 matches at 8 bases. V was pared by 0 bases and J by 7 bases, with 7 bases of the junction left unmatched. This CDR3 is 15 amino acids long. The germline gives CDR1 ENHRY, CDR2 SYGVKD. CDR3 DNA sequence: TGTGCCATCAGTGAGTCAAGCGGGGGACCCATGACCCAGTACTTC. Translating gives CAISESSGGPMTQYF.

Comments on this clonotype: Sequence at one end of the junction differs from germline and may be a read error. This chain connects TRBV10-3 to TRBJ2-7, with 11 bases lining up with TRBD2. The V gene's germline CDR1 is ENHRY and CDR2 SYGVKD. The CDR3 contains 15 residues. CDR3 loop: CAINPGTSGSDEQYF. For the CDR3, the DNA is TGTGCCATCAATCCCGGGACTAGCGGCTCCGACGAGCAGTACTTC.

This clonotype has a single count. CDR3 amino acids: CASSLSGEGAGSYGYTF. Here the CDR3 DNA reads TGTGCCAGCAGTTTATCCGGGGAGGGTGCAGGTAGCTATGGCTACACCTTC. The gene calls are TRBV27 and TRBJ1-2, with no clear D. The CDR3 is made up of 17 amino acids. Germline loops: CDR1 MNHEY, CDR2 SMNVEV (reference sequence). The V and J ends lost 0 bases and 4 bases respectively, with 18 bases between them.

This clonotype was seen a single time. V and J are TRBV6-5 and TRBJ1-6, with D perhaps matching TRBD1 (6 bases). CDR3 length: 16 residues. Trimming left V 6 bases short and J 4 bases short, with 16 bases between. Germline V lookup: CDR1 MNHEY, CDR2 SVGAGI. CDR3 sequence reads: CASSASLGQYNSPLHF. CDR3 bases: TGTGCCAGCAGCGCGAGTCTAGGACAGTATAATTCACCCCTCCACTTT.

The chain uses TRBV2 and TRBJ2-1, with 8 bases fitting TRBD1. V was clipped by 5 bases and J by 12 bases; unmatched bases: 12. In germline, CDR1 is SNHLY, CDR2 FYNNEI. The CDR3 spans 14 residues. The CDR3, as DNA: TGTGCCAGCAGTCCTAACCGCGGACAGGGTGGGCAGTTCTTC. Residues: CASSPNRGQGGQFF.

The chain couples TRBV2 to TRBJ1-5, with D tentatively TRBD1 (6 bases). The V end lost 2 bases, the J end lost 7 bases, and 15 bases lay between the germline ends. The germline V gene encodes CDR1 SNHLY and CDR2 FYNNEI. The CDR3 is 15 residues long. CDR3 sequence (DNA): TGTGCCAGCAGTGAACAGGGGCAGGAGGGACAGCCCCAGCATTTT. This translates into CASSEQGQEGQPQHF.